This T cell receptor beta chain was obtained from a study of cytomegalovirus exposure and HLA in healthy donors. Study-wide results and caveats: In a later analysis, at a false discovery rate of 0.05, roughly 17,000 TCR beta sequences were associated with HLA alleles.

As to this clone: The antigen is unknown.

Germline CDR1 and CDR2: SQVTM and ANQGSEA. The V end was cut by 8 bases, the J end by 3 bases, with 14 bases between. The CDR3 consists of 13 residues. The PCR contained 60 Vbeta and 13 Jbeta primers. Data came from immunoSEQ multiplex PCR; TCRdb stores just in-frame clones and leaves some out. The sample has roughly 120,000 clones, approximately 69% seen once. This clonotype was sampled from a woman aged 40 to 50 in good health and CMV-seropositive. Sequenced material: PBMCs. This chain uses TRBV29-1 with TRBJ1-5, with D maybe TRBD1 (5 bases). The CDR3 spells CSSREGPNQPQHF. CDR3 coding DNA: TGCAGCTCCCGGGAGGGGCCCAATCAGCCCCAGCATTTT.